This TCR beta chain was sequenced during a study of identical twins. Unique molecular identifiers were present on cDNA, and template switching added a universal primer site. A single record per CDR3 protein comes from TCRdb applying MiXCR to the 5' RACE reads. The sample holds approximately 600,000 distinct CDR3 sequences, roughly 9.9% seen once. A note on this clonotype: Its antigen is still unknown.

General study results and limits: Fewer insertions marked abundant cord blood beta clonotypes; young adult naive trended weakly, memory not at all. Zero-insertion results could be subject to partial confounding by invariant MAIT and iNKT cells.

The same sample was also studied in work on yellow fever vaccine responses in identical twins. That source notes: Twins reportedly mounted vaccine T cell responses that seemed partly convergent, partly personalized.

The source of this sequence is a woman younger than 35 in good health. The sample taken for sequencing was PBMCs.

The CDR3 DNA follows: TGCGCCAGCAGTACAGGGGGATCAGAGACCCAGTACTTC. Translating it yields CASSTGGSETQYF. This sequence joins TRBV5-1 and TRBJ2-5, with 8 positions matching TRBD1. The CDR3 spans 13 residues. Trimming removed 5 bases from V and 4 bases from J; junction bases left unmatched: 4. The germline gives CDR1 SGHRS, CDR2 YFSETQ. Filled out from reference TRBV5-1 and TRBJ2-5, the complete variable domain reads KAGVTQTPRYLIKTRGQQVTLSCSPISGHRSVSWYQQTPGQGLQFLFEYFSETQRNKGNFPGRFSGRQFSNSRSEMNVSTLELGDSALYLCASSTGGSETQYFGPGTRLLVL.